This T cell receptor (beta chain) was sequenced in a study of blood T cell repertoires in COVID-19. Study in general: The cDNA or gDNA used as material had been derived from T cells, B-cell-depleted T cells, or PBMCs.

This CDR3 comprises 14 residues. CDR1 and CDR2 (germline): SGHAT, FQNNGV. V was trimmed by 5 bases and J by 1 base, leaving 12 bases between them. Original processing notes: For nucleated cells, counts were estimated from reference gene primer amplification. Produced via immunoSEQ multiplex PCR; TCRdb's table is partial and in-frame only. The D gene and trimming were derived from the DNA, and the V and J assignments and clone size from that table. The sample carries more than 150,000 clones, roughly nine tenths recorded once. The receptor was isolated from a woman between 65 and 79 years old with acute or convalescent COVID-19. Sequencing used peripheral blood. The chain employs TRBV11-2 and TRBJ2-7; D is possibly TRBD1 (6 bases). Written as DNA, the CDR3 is TGTGCCAGCAGCCGCATACAGGGATCCTACGAGCAGTACTTC. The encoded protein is CASSRIQGSYEQYF. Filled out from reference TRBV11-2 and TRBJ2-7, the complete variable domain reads EAGVAQSPRYKIIEKRQSVAFWCNPISGHATLYWYQQILGQGPKLLIQFQNNGVVDDSQLPKDRFSAERLKGVDSTLKIQPAKLEDSAVYLCASSRIQGSYEQYFGPGTRLTVT.